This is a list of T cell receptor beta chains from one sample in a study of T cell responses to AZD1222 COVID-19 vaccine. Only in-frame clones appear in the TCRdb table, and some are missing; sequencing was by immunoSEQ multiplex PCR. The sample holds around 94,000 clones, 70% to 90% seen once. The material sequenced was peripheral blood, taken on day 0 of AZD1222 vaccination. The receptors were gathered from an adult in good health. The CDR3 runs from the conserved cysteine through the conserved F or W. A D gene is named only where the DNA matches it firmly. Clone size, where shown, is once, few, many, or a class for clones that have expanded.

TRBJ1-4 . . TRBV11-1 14 CASSFGQNNEKLFF TGTGCCAGCAGCTTCGGACAGAATAATGAAAAACTGTTTTTT
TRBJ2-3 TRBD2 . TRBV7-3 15 CASRPSGVGTDTQYF TGTGCCAGCAGACCTAGCGGGGTAGGCACAGATACGCAGTATTTT
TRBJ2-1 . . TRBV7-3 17 CASSLKGGGSSYNEQFF TGTGCCAGCAGCTTAAAAGGAGGAGGGAGCTCCTACAATGAGCAGTTCTTC
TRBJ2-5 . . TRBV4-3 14 CASSLQTGWATQYF TGCGCCAGCAGCCTACAGACAGGCTGGGCGACCCAGTACTTC
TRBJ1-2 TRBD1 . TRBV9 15 CASSVDEGAPYGYTF TGTGCCAGCAGCGTAGATGAGGGGGCACCCTATGGCTACACCTTC
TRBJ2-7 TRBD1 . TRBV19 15 CASSISGTGGYEQYF TGTGCCAGTAGTATCTCCGGGACAGGGGGCTACGAGCAGTACTTC
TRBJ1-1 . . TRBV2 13 CASAARVNTEAFF TGTGCCAGCGCCGCCAGAGTGAACACTGAAGCTTTCTTT
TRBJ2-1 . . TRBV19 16 CASSMGVRSSYNEQFF TGTGCCAGTAGTATGGGGGTCCGAAGCTCCTACAATGAGCAGTTCTTC
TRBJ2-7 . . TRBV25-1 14 CASTELPPVYEQYF TGTGCCAGCACCGAGCTCCCCCCGGTTTACGAGCAGTACTTC
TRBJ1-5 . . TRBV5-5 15 CASSSGTNSNQPQHF TGTGCCAGCAGTTCCGGGACAAATAGCAATCAGCCCCAGCATTTT
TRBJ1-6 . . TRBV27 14 CATRILARNSPLHF TGTGCCACCCGAATCCTCGCCCGGAATTCACCCCTCCACTTT
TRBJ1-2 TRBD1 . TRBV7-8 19 CASSLALTPTGAGDYGYTF TGTGCCAGCAGCTTAGCCCTTACACCTACAGGGGCAGGGGACTATGGCTACACCTTC
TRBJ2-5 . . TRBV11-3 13 CASSLEKWETQYF TGTGCCAGCAGCTTAGAAAAGTGGGAGACCCAGTACTTC
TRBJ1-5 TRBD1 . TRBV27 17 CASSLWGGQGINQPQHF TGTGCCAGCAGTTTATGGGGGGGACAGGGAATCAATCAGCCCCAGCATTTT
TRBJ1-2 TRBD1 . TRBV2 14 CASRPEQGRSGYTF TGTGCCAGCAGACCCGAACAGGGGCGGTCGGGCTACACCTTC
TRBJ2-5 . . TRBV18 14 CASSPPGLPETQYF TGTGCCAGCTCACCACCAGGACTCCCGGAGACCCAGTACTTC
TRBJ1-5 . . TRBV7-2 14 CASSIGYSNQPQHF TGTGCCAGCAGCATCGGATATAGCAATCAGCCCCAGCATTTT
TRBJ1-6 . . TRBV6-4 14 CASSPGGARSPLHF TGTGCCAGCAGTCCGGGGGGGGCTCGGTCACCCCTCCACTTT
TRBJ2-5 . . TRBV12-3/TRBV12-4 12 CASSTRQETQYF TGTGCCAGCAGCACCAGGCAAGAGACCCAGTACTTC
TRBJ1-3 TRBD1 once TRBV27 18 CASSLPLPDRELLNTIYF TGTGCCAGCAGTTTACCCCTCCCGGACAGGGAACTTTTGAACACCATATATTTT
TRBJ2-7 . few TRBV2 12 CASVLAHYEQYF TGTGCCAGCGTTTTGGCGCATTACGAGCAGTACTTC
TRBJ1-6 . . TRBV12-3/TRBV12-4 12 CASSLNNSPLHF TGTGCCAGCAGTTTGAATAATTCACCCCTCCACTTT
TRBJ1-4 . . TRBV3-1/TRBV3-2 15 CASSHSDSLREKLFF TGTGCCAGCAGCCATTCGGACAGCCTCAGGGAAAAACTGTTTTTT
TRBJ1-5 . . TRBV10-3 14 CAISDVYSNQPQHF TGTGCCATCAGTGACGTTTATAGCAATCAGCCCCAGCATTTT
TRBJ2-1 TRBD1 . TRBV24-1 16 CATSDPTGRGTNEQFF TGTGCCACCAGTGACCCGACAGGGAGAGGGACCAATGAGCAGTTCTTC
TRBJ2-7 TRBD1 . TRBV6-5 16 CASSYTGGNEAYEQYF TGTGCCAGCAGTTACACAGGGGGCAATGAGGCCTACGAGCAGTACTTC
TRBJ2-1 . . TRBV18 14 CASSPPVRYNEQFF TGTGCCAGCTCACCACCGGTTCGCTACAATGAGCAGTTCTTC
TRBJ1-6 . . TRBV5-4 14 CASSLDRTNSPLHF TGTGCCAGCAGCTTGGACAGGACGAATTCACCCCTCCACTTT
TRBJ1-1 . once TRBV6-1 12 CASSSMETEAFF TGTGCCAGCAGTTCTATGGAGACTGAAGCTTTCTTT
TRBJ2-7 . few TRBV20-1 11 CSATRDYEQYF TGCAGTGCTACCAGGGATTACGAGCAGTACTTC